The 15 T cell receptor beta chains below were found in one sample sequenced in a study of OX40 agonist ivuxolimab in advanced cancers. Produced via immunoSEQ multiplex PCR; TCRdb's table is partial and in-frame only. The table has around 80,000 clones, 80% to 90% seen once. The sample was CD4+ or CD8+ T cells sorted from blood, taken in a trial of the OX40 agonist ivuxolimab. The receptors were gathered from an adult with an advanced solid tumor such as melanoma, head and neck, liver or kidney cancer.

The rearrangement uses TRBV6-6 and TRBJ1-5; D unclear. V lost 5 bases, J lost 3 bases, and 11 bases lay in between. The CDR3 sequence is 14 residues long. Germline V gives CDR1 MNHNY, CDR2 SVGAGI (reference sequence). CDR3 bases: TGTGCCAGCAGTGGTGACACCTCCAATCAGCCCCAGCATTTT. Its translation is CASSGDTSNQPQHF.

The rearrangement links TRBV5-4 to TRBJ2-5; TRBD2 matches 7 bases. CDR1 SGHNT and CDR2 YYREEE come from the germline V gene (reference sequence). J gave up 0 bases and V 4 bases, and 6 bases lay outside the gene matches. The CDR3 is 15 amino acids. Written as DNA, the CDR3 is TGTGCCAGCAGCCCCGCCGGGACTAACCAAGAGACCCAGTACTTC. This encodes CASSPAGTNQETQYF.

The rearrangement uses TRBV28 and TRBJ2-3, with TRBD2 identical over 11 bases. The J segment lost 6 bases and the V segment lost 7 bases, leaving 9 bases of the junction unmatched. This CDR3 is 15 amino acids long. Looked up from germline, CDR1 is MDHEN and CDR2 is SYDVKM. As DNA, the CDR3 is TGTGCCAGCACCGATCTAGCGGGGGGTCACGATACGCAGTATTTT. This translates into CASTDLAGGHDTQYF.

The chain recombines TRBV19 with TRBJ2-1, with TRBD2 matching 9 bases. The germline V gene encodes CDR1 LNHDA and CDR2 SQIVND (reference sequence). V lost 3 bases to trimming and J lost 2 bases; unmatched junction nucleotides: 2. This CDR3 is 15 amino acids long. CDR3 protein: CASSIASGTYNEQFF. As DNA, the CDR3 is TGTGCCAGTAGTATTGCTAGCGGGACCTACAATGAGCAGTTCTTC.

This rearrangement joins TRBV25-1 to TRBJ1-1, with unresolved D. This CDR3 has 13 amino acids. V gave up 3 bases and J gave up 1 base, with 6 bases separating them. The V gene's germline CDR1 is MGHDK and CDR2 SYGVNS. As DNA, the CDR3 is TGTGCCAGCAGTGATCGTCAGAACACTGAAGCTTTCTTT. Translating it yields CASSDRQNTEAFF.

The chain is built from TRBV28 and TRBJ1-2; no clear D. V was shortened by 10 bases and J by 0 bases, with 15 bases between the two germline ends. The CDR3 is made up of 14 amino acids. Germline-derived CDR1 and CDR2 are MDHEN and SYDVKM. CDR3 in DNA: TGTGCCATTCTGAGGTCCCCCTCTAACTATGGCTACACCTTC. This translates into CAILRSPSNYGYTF.

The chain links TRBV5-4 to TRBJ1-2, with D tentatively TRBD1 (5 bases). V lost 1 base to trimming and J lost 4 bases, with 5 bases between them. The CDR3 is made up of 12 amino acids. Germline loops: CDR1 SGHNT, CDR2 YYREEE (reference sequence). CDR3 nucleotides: TGTGCCAGCAGCTTGCAGGGCTATGGCTACACCTTC. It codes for CASSLQGYGYTF.

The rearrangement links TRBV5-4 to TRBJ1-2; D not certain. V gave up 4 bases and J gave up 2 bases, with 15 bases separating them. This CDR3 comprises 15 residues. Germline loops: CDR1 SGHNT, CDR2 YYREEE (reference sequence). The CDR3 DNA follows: TGTGCCAGCAGCCCGAATGCGGTAGGGAACTATGGCTACACCTTC. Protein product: CASSPNAVGNYGYTF.

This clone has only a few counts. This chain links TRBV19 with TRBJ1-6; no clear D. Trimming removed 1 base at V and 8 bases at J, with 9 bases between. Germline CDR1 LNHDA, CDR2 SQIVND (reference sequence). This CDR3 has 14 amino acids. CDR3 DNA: TGTGCCAGTAGTATAGCTGAGGGTGATTCACCCCTCCACTTT. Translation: CASSIAEGDSPLHF.

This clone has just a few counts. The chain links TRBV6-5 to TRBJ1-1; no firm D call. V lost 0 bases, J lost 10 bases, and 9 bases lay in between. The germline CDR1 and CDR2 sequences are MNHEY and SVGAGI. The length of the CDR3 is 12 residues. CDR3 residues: CASSYSIGPAFF. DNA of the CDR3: TGTGCCAGCAGTTACTCGATAGGGCCAGCTTTCTTT.

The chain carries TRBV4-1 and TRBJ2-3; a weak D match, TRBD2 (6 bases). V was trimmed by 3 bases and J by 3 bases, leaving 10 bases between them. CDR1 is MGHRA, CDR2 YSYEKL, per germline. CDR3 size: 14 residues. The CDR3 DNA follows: TGCGCCAGCAGCCACGGGAGCACAACAGATACGCAGTATTTT. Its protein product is CASSHGSTTDTQYF.

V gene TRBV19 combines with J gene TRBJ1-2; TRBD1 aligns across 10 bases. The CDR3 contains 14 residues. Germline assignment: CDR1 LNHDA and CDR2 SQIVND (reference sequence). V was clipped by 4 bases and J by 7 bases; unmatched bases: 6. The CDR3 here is CASSTYGTGVGYTF. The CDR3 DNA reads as TGTGCCAGTAGTACCTACGGGACAGGGGTTGGCTACACCTTC. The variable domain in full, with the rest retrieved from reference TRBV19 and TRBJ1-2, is DGGITQSPKYLFRKEGQNVTLSCEQNLNHDAMYWYRQDPGQGLRLIYYSQIVNDFQKGDIAEGYSVSREKKESFPLTVTSAQKNPTAFYLCASSTYGTGVGYTFGSGTRLTVV.

The CDR3 loop is CASRTGSSYEQYV. DNA for the CDR3: TGTGCCAGCAGGACAGGTAGCTCCTACGAGCAGTACGTC. The chain is built from TRBV2 and TRBJ2-7; D might be TRBD1 (6 bases). This CDR3 has 13 amino acids. CDR1 and CDR2 from the germline V gene are SNHLY and FYNNEI. Trimming took 6 bases from V and 0 from J, leaving 9 bases between them.

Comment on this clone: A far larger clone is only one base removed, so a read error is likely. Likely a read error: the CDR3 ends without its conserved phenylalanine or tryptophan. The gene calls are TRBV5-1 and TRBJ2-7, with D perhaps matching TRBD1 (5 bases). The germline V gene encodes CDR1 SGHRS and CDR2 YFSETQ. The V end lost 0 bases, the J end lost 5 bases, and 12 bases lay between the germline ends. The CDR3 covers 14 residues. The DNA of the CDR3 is TGCGCCAGCAGCTTGGAGCAGGGCAGCGACGAGCAGTACGGC. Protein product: CASSLEQGSDEQYG.

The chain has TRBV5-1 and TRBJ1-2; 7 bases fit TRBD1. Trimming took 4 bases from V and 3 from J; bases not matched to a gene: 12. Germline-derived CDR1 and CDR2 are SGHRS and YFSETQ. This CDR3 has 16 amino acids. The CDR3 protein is CASSQGGQDPYYGYTF. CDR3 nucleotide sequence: TGCGCCAGCAGCCAGGGGGGGCAGGATCCCTACTATGGCTACACCTTC.